This TCR beta chain was recovered during a study of blood T cell repertoires in COVID-19. Study details: Some COVID-19 samples were acute and others convalescent; all came from the United States, Italy and Spain. T cells, B-cell-depleted T cells, or PBMCs provided the cDNA or gDNA that served as material.

CDR1 and CDR2 (germline): SGHNT, YENEEA. V was pared by 7 bases and J by 3 bases, with 13 bases between. CDR3 size: 13 residues. The Seattle site enrolled patients during active infection and followed them longitudinally. Some clones are missing from TCRdb's copy, which holds only in-frame ones; the method was immunoSEQ multiplex PCR. The sample has 100,000 to 150,000 clones; 81% are singletons. Sequencing was performed on peripheral blood. The receptor was isolated from a man aged 25 to 45 with COVID-19, enrolled during active disease. V and J are TRBV11-3 and TRBJ2-7; D may be TRBD2 (5 bases). CDR3 sequence: CASKEVGGYEQYF. DNA of the CDR3: TGTGCCAGCAAAGAGGTAGGAGGCTACGAGCAGTACTTC.